This T cell receptor beta chain was found in a study of shared clonotypes between healthy human individuals. Whole-study findings and limits: Large sequencing depth failed to make sorted-subset sequencing complete, rarefaction showed. In having few donors, the study represented limited genetic and exposure-history diversity. Generally, estimated richness proved larger in naive subsets than it did in memory subsets.

The CDR3 is 15 residues long. V lost 1 base, J lost 4 bases, and 11 bases lay in between. Germline CDR1 reads MNHEY; CDR2 reads SMNVEV (reference sequence). Only in-frame clones appear in the TCRdb table, and some are missing; sequencing was by immunoSEQ multiplex PCR. This repertoire shows about 2.1 million clones, around 93% found once; its top ten account for more than 1.5%. Terminally differentiated effector memory CD45RA+ cells were left out of the naive CD8 fraction, which was CD45RO-negative and positively selected for CCR7. Every contributor of samples was a Caucasian grown-up residing in Nashville, Tennessee. For this clone: The antigen remains unidentified.

The J gene is TRBJ1-3, the V gene TRBV27; a possible D gene is TRBD1 (5 bases). The TCR originated in a man between 18 and 35 years old in good health. Some clones in this sample may be carry-over from other donors' samples. Sample: naive CD8+ T cells from PBMCs. The CDR3: CASSLYGGAGNTIYF. For the CDR3, the DNA is TGTGCCAGCAGTTTATACGGGGGTGCGGGAAACACCATATATTTT.